The T cell receptor beta chain described here comes from a study of CD8 T cells in ankylosing spondylitis. Study conclusions and caveats: Reported data indicate significant enrichment of disease-linked clones within matched ankylosing spondylitis synovial fluid.

Trimming removed 2 bases from V and 1 base from J, with 8 bases in between. This CDR3 comprises 14 residues. Germline CDR1 reads MNHEY; CDR2 reads SVGAGI. This clonotype has a count of ten or more. What it binds is not known. The authors made TCR beta libraries by quantitative 5'-RACE with molecular barcodes. TCRdb called the 5' RACE reads again in MiXCR, with one record for every CDR3 protein. The sample lists 250,000 or so distinct CDR3 sequences; around 10% were seen once. The sequencing input was blood, either unsorted or a sorted T cell fraction (not recorded which). The V call is TRBV6-5, the J call TRBJ1-1; weak D call: TRBD1 (6 bases). This sequence was found in a male donor with ankylosing spondylitis or in good health (not recorded which). The CDR3 loop is CASSYGGPNTEAFF. The CDR3, as DNA: TGTGCCAGCAGTTACGGGGGCCCGAACACTGAAGCTTTCTTT.